These 19 T cell receptor beta chains share one sample of origin, sequenced in a study of T cells in Graves' hyperthyroidism and ophthalmopathy. From RNA transcripts, TCR beta CDR3 regions were amplified. Primed by the HTBI set, a first-round RT-PCR was run on the TCR CDR3. Each CDR3 protein is one row after TCRdb ran MiXCR on the multiplex PCR reads. The table shows 280,000 or so distinct CDR3 sequences, with 15% occurring only once. The specimen was blood. All receptors come from a woman aged 45-65 years with Graves' hyperthyroidism that later progressed to Graves' ophthalmopathy.

This clonotype occurred many times. The chain links TRBV20-1 to TRBJ2-5; D gene uncertain. The length of the CDR3 is 14 residues. V was trimmed by 3 bases and J by 2 bases, leaving 13 bases between them. Germline assignment: CDR1 DFQATT and CDR2 SNEGSKA (reference sequence). CDR3 in DNA: TGCAGTGCTAGTTTACCTGGAAAACAAGAGACCCAGTACTTC. Amino acid sequence: CSASLPGKQETQYF.

Many counts were recorded for this clonotype. V and J are TRBV20-1 and TRBJ2-5, with 10 nucleotides matching TRBD1. The germline V gene has CDR1 DFQATT and CDR2 SNEGSKA (reference sequence). V lost 3 bases to trimming and J lost 11 bases; unmatched junction nucleotides: 12. The CDR3 covers 14 residues. The CDR3 coding sequence is TGCAGTGCTAGCCAACCGGGACAGGGGTTTCGTCAGTACTTC. Translation gives CSASQPGQGFRQYF.

V gene TRBV4-2 combines with J gene TRBJ2-3, with 9 bases matching TRBD2. J gave up 5 bases and V 3 bases, and 12 bases lay outside the gene matches. This CDR3 region has 17 residues. From germline, CDR1 is LGHNA and CDR2 YNFKEQ. The CDR3 nucleotides read TGTGCCAGCAGCCATGCGCGGGAGGGCCGACGGAGAGATACGCAGTATTTT. Its translation: CASSHAREGRRRDTQYF.

In its sample, this clonotype was seen many times. The rearrangement joins TRBV2 to TRBJ1-5; D is unresolved. The CDR3 is made up of 13 amino acids. CDR1 and CDR2 (germline): SNHLY, FYNNEI. Trimming took off 3 bases at V and 4 bases at J, with 7 bases between the two ends. The CDR3 protein is CASSDDLNQPQHF. CDR3 nucleotide sequence: TGTGCCAGCAGTGACGACCTTAATCAGCCCCAGCATTTT.

This clonotype was recorded at least ten times. The chain carries TRBV2 and TRBJ2-1; D not certain. Germline V gene data show CDR1 as SNHLY and CDR2 as FYNNEI. Trimming took off 1 base at V and 7 bases at J, with 14 bases between the two ends. There are 15 residues in the CDR3. The CDR3 nucleotides read TGTGCCAGCAGTGAAGTAGGTAGAGGTAGGAATGAGCAGTTCTTC. As protein: CASSEVGRGRNEQFF.

V is TRBV5-1 and J is TRBJ2-3, with 8 bases that match TRBD1. V lost 3 bases and J lost 2; bases outside the gene matches: 17. This CDR3 comprises 19 residues. Germline lookup yields CDR1 SGHRS and CDR2 YFSETQ. As DNA, the CDR3 is TGCGCCAGCAGCTACAAGTACAGGACAGGGAGAGGGGCCACAGATACGCAGTATTTT. This gives the protein CASSYKYRTGRGATDTQYF.

This clonotype came up many times. The chain couples TRBV20-1 to TRBJ1-4; no clear D gene. This CDR3 spans 12 amino acids. V was clipped by 4 bases and J by 14 bases, with 17 bases between them. Germline assignment: CDR1 DFQATT and CDR2 SNEGSKA (reference sequence). The CDR3 here is CSAMRTNEGLFF. The CDR3 coding sequence is TGCAGTGCTATGAGAACCAATGAAGGGCTGTTTTTT.

This clonotype was detected ten times or more. The chain uses TRBV2 and TRBJ2-2; weak D call: TRBD2 (6 bases). The CDR3 contains 15 residues. V shed 7 bases and J shed 4 bases, with 16 bases lying between them. The V gene's germline CDR1 is SNHLY and CDR2 FYNNEI. As DNA, the CDR3 is TGTGCCAGCAATTCCCAGGGAGGTATCACCGGGGAGCTGTTTTTT. This translates into CASNSQGGITGELFF. The full variable domain, its missing parts supplied by reference TRBV2 and TRBJ2-2, is EPEVTQTPSHQVTQMGQEVILRCVPISNHLYFYWYRQILGQKVEFLVSFYNNEISEKSEIFDDQFSVERPDGSNFTLKIRSTKLEDSAMYFCASNSQGGITGELFFGEGSRLTVL.

This clonotype came up many times. The chain carries TRBV7-2 and TRBJ2-1; no reliable D call. Trimming left V 5 bases short and J 8 bases short, with 7 bases between. CDR3 length: 11 amino acids. Germline V gene data show CDR1 as SGHTA and CDR2 as FQGNSA. The CDR3 DNA follows: TGTGCCAGCAGCCGCCTTTATGAGCAGTTCTTC. It codes for CASSRLYEQFF. Variable domain in full (rest from reference TRBV7-2 and TRBJ2-1): GAGVSQSPSNKVTEKGKDVELRCDPISGHTALYWYRQSLGQGLEFLIYFQGNSAPDKSGLPSDRFSAERTGGSVSTLTIQRTQQEDSAVYLCASSRLYEQFFGPGTRLTVL.

The table lists this clonotype with many counts. The chain recombines TRBV28 with TRBJ1-1; perhaps TRBD1 as D (6 bases). Germline CDR1 is MDHEN and CDR2 is SYDVKM. The ends were cut back, 5 bases at V and 5 bases at J, with 18 bases in the middle. This CDR3 comprises 15 residues. The CDR3 region has the DNA TGTGCCAGCAGTACTGACAGGTCCCGGTCTACTGAAGCTTTCTTT. Its translation is CASSTDRSRSTEAFF.

At least ten counts were recorded for this clonotype. The V gene is TRBV12-3 or TRBV12-4, the J gene TRBJ2-1, with 7 bases lining up with TRBD1. The V gene end was trimmed by 6 bases and the J gene end by 0 bases; junction bases not matched to a gene: 8. There are 16 residues in the CDR3. The chain's CDR3 is CASSPTGTVSYNEQFF. In DNA form, the CDR3 reads TGTGCCAGCAGCCCGACCGGGACAGTCTCCTACAATGAGCAGTTCTTC.

The chain employs TRBV11-2 and TRBJ1-1, with 9 positions matching TRBD1. Germline-derived CDR1 and CDR2 are SGHAT and FQNNGV. CDR3 length: 16 amino acids. V trimming: 6 bases; J trimming: 1 base; junction bases outside the gene matches: 9. Here the CDR3 reads CASRPRGTGPNTEAFF. As DNA, the CDR3 is TGTGCCAGCAGACCACGTGGGACAGGGCCGAACACTGAAGCTTTCTTT.

In its sample, this clonotype was seen many times. At one end, the junction sequence differs from germline, possibly due to a read error. The chain links TRBV7-6 to TRBJ2-1; D remains ambiguous. Germline V gene sequence: CDR1 SGHVS, CDR2 FNYEAQ. The length of the CDR3 is 14 residues. The CDR3 is CASSFGRAYTEQFF. The CDR3 coding sequence is TGTGCCAGCAGCTTTGGGCGCGCCTACACTGAGCAGTTCTTC.

This clonotype has only a few counts. The J gene is TRBJ1-5, the V gene TRBV28; D may be TRBD1 (6 bases). Per the germline V gene, CDR1 is MDHEN and CDR2 is SYDVKM. This CDR3 spans 14 amino acids. V was cut by 7 bases and J by 3 bases, with 13 bases left in between. CDR3 in DNA: TGTGCCAGCACTCCCAGGGGTTACAATCAGCCCCAGCATTTT. Its translation: CASTPRGYNQPQHF.

The chain employs TRBV10-1 and TRBJ1-2, with unresolved D. The CDR3 loop spans 13 amino acids. The V end lost 2 bases, the J end lost 3 bases, and 7 bases lay between the germline ends. Germline lookup yields CDR1 WNHNN and CDR2 SYGVQD (reference sequence). CDR3 coding DNA: TGCGCCAGCAGTGAGAAGGTTGACTATGGCTACACCTTC. This gives the protein CASSEKVDYGYTF.

This clonotype was seen many times. The chain joins TRBV29-1 to TRBJ2-1; a possible D gene is TRBD1 (6 bases). Germline CDR1 SQVTM, CDR2 ANQGSEA. The length of the CDR3 is 12 residues. The germline V and J ends were trimmed by 6 bases and 5 bases, with 11 bases remaining between them. CDR3 bases: TGCAGCGTGGGACAAAGGAACAATGAGCAGTTCTTC. Translation gives CSVGQRNNEQFF.

The rearrangement uses TRBV6-1 and TRBJ2-5; 14 bases are a match to TRBD2. The CDR3 extends over 17 amino acids. The germline CDR1 and CDR2 sequences are MNHNS and SASEGT. J was trimmed by 6 bases and V by 3 bases; bases with no gene match: 9. CDR3 in amino acids: CASSDPTSGRGMKTQYF. DNA for the CDR3: TGTGCCAGCAGTGACCCGACTAGCGGGAGGGGTATGAAGACCCAGTACTTC.

For this clonotype: A much larger clone lies a single base off, so this may be a read error. Since no conserved phenylalanine or tryptophan closes the CDR3, a read error is the likely cause. V gene TRBV20-1 combines with J gene TRBJ2-2, with 10 bases lining up with TRBD2. V shed 6 bases and J 1 base; nucleotides not matched to a gene: 2. Per germline, CDR1 DFQATT and CDR2 SNEGSKA (reference sequence). The CDR3 sequence is 14 residues long. CDR3 nucleotide sequence: TGCAGTGCATGGACTAGCGGGAACACCGGGGAGCTGTTTTTA. Translating it yields CSAWTSGNTGELFL.

The table lists this clonotype with many counts. This chain uses TRBV3-1 with TRBJ1-1, with TRBD1 as a possible D gene (5 bases). Germline lookup yields CDR1 LGHDT and CDR2 YNNKEL (reference sequence). The V end was cut by 3 bases, the J end by 0 bases, with 8 bases between. The CDR3 consists of 14 residues. DNA for the CDR3: TGTGCCAGCAGCCAGGGACCCTTGAACACTGAAGCTTTCTTT. It is translated as CASSQGPLNTEAFF.